This record concerns one T cell receptor beta chain sequence. Its antigen is not yet known. No clone much larger than this one lies a single base away; base qualities are absent. The immunoSEQ Assay, a bias-controlled multiplex PCR, was used to amplify TCRbeta CDR3 regions from genomic DNA. Under the source paper's analysis protocol: Within the assay, amplification of reference gene primers was used to estimate how many nucleated cells each sample contained. To quantify the absolute abundance of each unique TCRbeta CDR3 rearrangement, sequence reads were collapsed and filtered. For each sample, productive Simpson clonality was calculated by taking the square root of Simpson's diversity index across productive rearrangements. TCRdb mirrors the immuneACCESS table, restricted to in-frame sequences. Some clones are absent from its copies; in checked studies, under half trace to an unresolved V gene, and the reason for the others is unknown. Clone size and V and J calls were adopted from that table, with D and trimming inferred from the DNA. The sample records fewer than 350,000 clones, just over 90% of which are singletons. About 2% of the sample lies in the top ten.

The entry originates in a study of blood T cell repertoires in COVID-19 (TCRdb year 2020). Regarding the study in general: Collaborator samples came from the United States, Italy and Spain and covered acute and convalescent phases of COVID-19. The repertoires were made available in a free public database intended to serve as a resource for research on the immune response to SARS-CoV-2. HLA class I and class II types, where available, came from metadata supplied by the sample provider rather than from assay-based typing. The material from the prospective study consisted of cDNA or gDNA derived from T cells, B-cell-depleted T cells, or PBMCs. A de-identified subject ID, COVID-19 status, age in years and sex were almost always included in the sample metadata. Deeply sampled blood TCRbeta repertoires from subjects exposed to, actively infected with, or recovered from COVID-19 were included in the dataset. The samples were drawn from the first 160 participants of the ongoing ImmuneRACE study and from some 1,300 subjects provided by 6 global collaborators.

Overall study results and their limits: Clinical and demographic metadata were provided uncurated, with the amount varying by source and participant.

In the prospective study, participants were 18 to 89 years old, resided in fewer than 25 geographic areas of the United States, and were enrolled through a virtual design. Cohort assignment in the prospective study relied on participant-reported clinical history from a screening survey and a study questionnaire. In the prospective study, whole blood, serum and a nasopharyngeal or oropharyngeal swab were collected from each participant by mobile phlebotomists. Participants in the prospective study had the option to provide additional blood draws and questionnaires over an approximately 2-month period. Before DNA extraction, blood samples from the prospective study were shipped at room temperature or frozen. Spanning cysteine to phenylalanine, the CDR3 consists of 14 amino acids. The entry retains the CDR3 DNA only, 42 bases that are in frame from base 1. V is cut by 1 base and J by 5 bases, and the space between the germline ends is 12 bases. The germline V gene sets CDR1 to LGHNA and CDR2 to YNFKEQ.

The specimen was PBMCs or T cells enriched from blood (not recorded which). This TCR derives from a woman between 40 and 55 years old with acute COVID-19. The chain employs TRBV4-2 and TRBJ2-7; the D gene is perhaps TRBD1, from 6 matching bases. The nucleotides read TGTGCCAGCAGCCAAGGACAGGAGGTAGACGAGCAGTACTTC. Translated, it reads CASSQGQEVDEQYF.